These 3 T cell receptor beta chains originate from one sample sequenced in a study of blood T cell repertoires in COVID-19. This table comes from immunoSEQ multiplex PCR, and its TCRdb copy is limited to in-frame clones, with some not included. This table holds 150,000 to 180,000 clones, under 95% found once. The sequencing sample was made of peripheral blood. The receptor set was obtained from a man aged 45 to 65 with acute or convalescent COVID-19.

The chain employs TRBV10-3 and TRBJ2-2; TRBD2 matches at 10 bases. There are 16 residues in the CDR3. Trimming at V came to 7 bases and at J to 4 bases, leaving 9 bases not matched to a gene. From germline, CDR1 is ENHRY and CDR2 SYGVKD. CDR3 loop: CAITPSGSLGTGELFF. CDR3 in DNA: TGTGCCATCACCCCTAGCGGGAGTTTGGGCACCGGGGAGCTGTTTTTT.

The rearrangement joins TRBV21-1 to TRBJ2-5; no DNA check was done on the table's D call, TRBD2. TRBV21-1 is a pseudogene segment. This CDR3 contains 17 residues. As DNA, the CDR3 is TGTGCCAGCAGGGGAGACTACGCTAAGGCCCTCGAAGAGACCCAGTACTTC. It translates to CASRGDYAKALEETQYF.

The V gene is TRBV24-1, the J gene TRBJ2-6, with D unclear. This CDR3 comprises 13 residues. The germline gives CDR1 KGHDR, CDR2 SFDVKD. The V and J ends lost 5 bases and 4 bases respectively, with 5 bases between them. The CDR3 here is CATSGPGANVLTF. CDR3 bases: TGTGCCACCAGTGGGCCGGGGGCCAACGTCCTGACTTTC.